This TCR beta chain was identified during a study of T cells after yellow fever vaccination (dated by TCRdb to the late 2010s). Background on the whole study: The SMART-Seq v4 Ultra Low Input RNA kit was used to prepare libraries from fractions with low cell numbers. Two healthy male donors, one aged 18 to 30 and one aged 30 to 40 years, made up the cohort. Blood samples were taken at several timepoints before and after primary and secondary immunization, and bulk PBMC replicates and cell subsets were isolated. To follow T-cell clones before and after both primary and booster YFV17D yellow fever vaccination, bulk TCR alpha and beta repertoires underwent longitudinal sequencing. Study-level results and caveats: After the booster, most of the clones that had expanded following primary vaccination were detected again (96% of CD4 and 80% to 90% of CD8), which suggests that memory was broadly maintained. Because only a couple of donors were included in the study, the extent to which the findings can be generalized is limited. Computational filtering was required because FACS-sorted repertoires could contain abundant contaminating clonotypes from the bulk population. A small fraction of clonotypes showed up in both the CD4 and CD8 compartments, probably as a result of convergent recombination. Compared with the primary T-cell response, the secondary T-cell response was faster but weaker, reaching its peak on day 5 rather than on day 15.

Interpreted using the paper, the treatment or condition label stands for: live attenuated yellow fever vaccine strain. A standard Ficoll-Paque protocol was used to isolate PBMCs from peripheral blood. Dynabeads CD4 and CD8 positive selection kits were used to isolate CD4 and CD8 T-cell fractions. TriZol was used to extract RNA from bulk PBMCs, from CD4 and CD8 fractions, and from dextramer-positive and dextramer-negative fractions. A word on this clonotype: The clone's antigen remains unknown. The record has no base qualities; no much larger clone is one base away.

TCR cDNA was synthesized by 5'RACE template switching, which introduced a universal primer site and unique molecular identifiers. Priming of cDNA synthesis was performed from both the TCR alpha and TCR beta constant segments. Library amplification used two PCR steps, and the second PCR step added sample barcodes and sequencing adapters. Sequencing of the libraries was done on either Illumina HiSeq 2500 (2x100 bp) or NovaSeq (2x150 bp). As for how the authors treated the data: Reads were demultiplexed and collapsed into UMI consensus sequences with MIGEC, and V(D)J alignment was performed with MiXCR. Vaccine-responding clonotypes were identified with edgeR using replicate PBMC samples, with FDR below 0.01 and a log2 fold change above 5 up to day 15 being required. CD4 or CD8 identity was assigned to each bulk clonotype according to whether the clonotype was present at higher abundance in the sequenced CD4 repertoire or the sequenced CD8 repertoire. TCRdb reprocessing: public reads trimmed at Q25 with fastp, clones called with MiXCR, in-frame beta chains kept. Rows are combined by CDR3 protein, so each entry shows the most common genes and DNA. TCRdb's processing, not the authors' own work, is the source of the V and J calls. The sample table lists about 230,000 distinct CDR3 sequences, more than 6.5% of them with a count of one. The top ten hold 1.1% of the sample.

From its cysteine to its phenylalanine, the CDR3 spans 20 amino acids. The kept DNA is CDR3 alone, 60 bases in frame from the first base. Clipping removes 0 bases from V and 0 bases from J, with 10 as the unmatched junction base count. The germline V gene provides CDR1 MDHEN and CDR2 SYDVKM. The input for sequencing was CD4+ T cells sorted from PBMCs, taken on the day of the yellow fever booster vaccination. The TCR originated in a man aged 25-40 years who received the YFV17D yellow fever vaccine. The V and J segments used are TRBV28 and TRBJ2-6, and TRBD1 aligns with 8 junction nucleotides. The DNA reads TGTGCCAGCAGTTTATGGGCGGGCAGGGGGCACAGCTCTGGGGCCAACGTCCTGACTTTC. It encodes CASSLWAGRGHSSGANVLTF.